The clone carrying this T cell receptor beta chain was observed a few times. Its antigen remains unknown. The germline gives CDR1 MNHNS, CDR2 SASEGT. The CDR3 loop spans 13 amino acids. Losses at the gene ends were 7 bases for V and 3 bases for J; bases not matched to a gene: 2. These data belong to a study of human T cells and chemical hapten exposure. Overall study context: Reading of the patch tests, which applied 0.01% DPC to the upper back, occurred at 6 days.

Study outcomes and limitations: Relative to controls, expanded TCRs formed significantly more large CDR3 similarity clusters.

As originally analysed: Samples contained a median of roughly 100,000 TCRs, with a range of about 23,224 to 690,600. One entry per CDR3 protein, called by TCRdb with MiXCR from the RACE reads. Here the V and J calls rest on TCRdb's processing, not on the authors' analysis. The repertoire holds roughly 380,000 distinct CDR3 sequences, with approximately 5% as singletons. As for time point: patch test 1, 2 weeks after DPC sensitization. Indicated treatment: therapeutic diphenylcyclopropenone sensitization with weekly scalp DPC. Every donor had alopecia and was 18 to 70 years old; all were suitable for DPC.

This sequence joins TRBV6-1 and TRBJ1-4, with 7 bases matching TRBD1. The TCR comes from a woman aged 50 to 65 with alopecia areata. Some clones in this sample may be carry-over from other donors' samples. The sample was whole blood, taken in connection with sensitization to the hapten diphenylcyclopropenone (DPC). The CDR3 DNA follows: TGTGCCAGCACCGGGACAGCTAATGAAAAACTGTTTTTT. Translation: CASTGTANEKLFF.